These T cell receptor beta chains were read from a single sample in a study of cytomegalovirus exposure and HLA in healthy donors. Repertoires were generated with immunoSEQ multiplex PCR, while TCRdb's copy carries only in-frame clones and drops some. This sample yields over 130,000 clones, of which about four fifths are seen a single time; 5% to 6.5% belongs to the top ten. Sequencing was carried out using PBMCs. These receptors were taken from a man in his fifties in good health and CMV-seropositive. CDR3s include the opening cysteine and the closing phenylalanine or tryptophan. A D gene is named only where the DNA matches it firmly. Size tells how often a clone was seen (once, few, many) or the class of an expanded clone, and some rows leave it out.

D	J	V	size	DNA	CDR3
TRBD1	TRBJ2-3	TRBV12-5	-	TGTGCTAGTGGTCGACAGGGGACAGATACGCAGTATTTT	CASGRQGTDTQYF
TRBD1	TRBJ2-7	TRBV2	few	TGTGCCAGCAGTGGGGGACAGACTACGGAGCAGTACTTC	CASSGGQTTEQYF
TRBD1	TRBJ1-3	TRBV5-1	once	TGCGCCAGCAGCCCGCCGGGACAGGTTGGAAACACCATATATTTT	CASSPPGQVGNTIYF
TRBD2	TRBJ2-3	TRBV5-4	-	TGTGCCAGCAGCTCGCCGGGACTAGCGGGAGTAGGAGAGTATTTT	CASSSPGLAGVGEYF
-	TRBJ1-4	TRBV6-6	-	TGTGCCAGCAGTTACGGTGCCAGGGGTAATGAAAAACTGTTTTTT	CASSYGARGNEKLFF
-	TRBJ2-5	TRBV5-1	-	TGCGCCAGCAGCTTGTCCCCAGGGCCACCTCAAGAGACCCAGTACTTC	CASSLSPGPPQETQYF
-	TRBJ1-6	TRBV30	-	TGTGCCTGGAGTGTACTTGGGAGCCCAAATAATTCACCCCTCCACTTT	CAWSVLGSPNNSPLHF
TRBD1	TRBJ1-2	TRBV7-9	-	TGTGCCAGCAGCTTAACCTCACAGGGGGTGGGTGGCTACACCTTC	CASSLTSQGVGGYTF
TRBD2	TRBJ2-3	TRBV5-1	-	TGCGCCAGCAGCCTCGGGACTAGCGGCACAGATACGCAGTATTTT	CASSLGTSGTDTQYF
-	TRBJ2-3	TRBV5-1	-	TGCGCCAGCAGCCCTGGACAGTACACAGATACGCAGTATTTT	CASSPGQYTDTQYF
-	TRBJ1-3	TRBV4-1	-	TGCGCCAGCAGCCAAGACTTACATTCATATATCGGAAACACCATATATTTT	CASSQDLHSYIGNTIYF
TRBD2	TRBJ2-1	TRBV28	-	TGTGCCAGCAGCCAACTAGCGGGAGGGTCCAATGAGCAGTTCTTC	CASSQLAGGSNEQFF
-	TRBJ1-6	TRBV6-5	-	TGTGCCAGCATTGTTGAACAGGGAAGATCACCCCTCCACTTT	CASIVEQGRSPLHF
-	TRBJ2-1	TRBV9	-	TGTGCCAGCAGCGTCCGCGGCTACAATGAGCAGTTCTTC	CASSVRGYNEQFF
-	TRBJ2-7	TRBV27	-	TGTGCCAGCAGTTTAGGGCAGTTCAACGAGCAGTACTTC	CASSLGQFNEQYF
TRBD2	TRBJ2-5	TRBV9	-	TGTGCCAGCAGCGTAGCGGGCGGGGGAGAGACCCAGTACTTC	CASSVAGGGETQYF
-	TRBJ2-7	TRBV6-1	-	TGTGCCAGCAGTGAATACCTAGCCTACGAGCAGTACTTC	CASSEYLAYEQYF
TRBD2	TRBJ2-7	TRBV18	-	TGTGCCAGCTCACTGGGACTAGCGGGAGTAAGGGCCTACGAGCAGTACTTC	CASSLGLAGVRAYEQYF
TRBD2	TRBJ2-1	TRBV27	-	TGTGCCAGCAGTTTCACAGCGGGAGGGAGGAATGAGCAGTTCTTC	CASSFTAGGRNEQFF
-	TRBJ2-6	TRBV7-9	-	TGTGCCAGCAGCTTAATAGGGGGGGCTGGGGCCAACGTCCTGACTTTC	CASSLIGGAGANVLTF
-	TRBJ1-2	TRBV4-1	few	TGCGCCAGCAGCCCCGGGAGCTCTAACTATGGCTACACCTTC	CASSPGSSNYGYTF
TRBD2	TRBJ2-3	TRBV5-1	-	TGCGCCAGCAGCCGGACTAGCGGGACCACAGATACGCAGTATTTT	CASSRTSGTTDTQYF
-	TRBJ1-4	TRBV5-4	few	TGTGCCAGCAGCCGAAGAAGCGGTACTAATGAAAAACTGTTTTTT	CASSRRSGTNEKLFF
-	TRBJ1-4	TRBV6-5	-	TGTGCCAGCAGTGGTGTGGCAGGTGGTGAAAAACTGTTTTTT	CASSGVAGGEKLFF
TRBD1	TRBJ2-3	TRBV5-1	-	TGCGCCAGCAGCCAGGGGACAGGGTTGGTTGGCACAGATACGCAGTATTTT	CASSQGTGLVGTDTQYF
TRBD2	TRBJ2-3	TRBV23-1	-	TGCGCCAGCAGTCAAGGACTAGCGGAAAACGTGGAATCTAGCACAGATACGCAGTATTTT	CASSQGLAENVESSTDTQYF
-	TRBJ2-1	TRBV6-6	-	TGTGCCAGCAGTCGCTCCGGGACCTACAATGAGCAGTTCTTC	CASSRSGTYNEQFF
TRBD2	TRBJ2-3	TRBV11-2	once	TGTGCCAGCAGCTTGACTAGCCCCACAGATACGCAGTATTTT	CASSLTSPTDTQYF
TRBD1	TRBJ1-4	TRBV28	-	TGTGCCAGCACTCCCGGGACAGGGGCAGAAAAACTGTTTTTT	CASTPGTGAEKLFF
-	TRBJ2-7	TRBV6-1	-	TGTGCCAGCAGTGAGCTCAGGGTTCCAGGCGAGCAGTACTTC	CASSELRVPGEQYF
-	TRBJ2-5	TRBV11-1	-	TGTGCCAGCAGCGATCCGGACAGCCAAGAGACCCAGTACTTC	CASSDPDSQETQYF
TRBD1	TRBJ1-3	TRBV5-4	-	TGTGCCAGCAGCTTGGACAGGGGACTCAGGTATTTT	CASSLDRGLRYF
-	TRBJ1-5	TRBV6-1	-	TGTGCCAGCAGGAGGCTGCCTTATCAGCCCCAGCATTTT	CASRRLPYQPQHF
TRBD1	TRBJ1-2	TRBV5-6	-	TGTGCCAGCAGCTTCGAAGGGACAGGGCGCTATGGCTACACCTTC	CASSFEGTGRYGYTF
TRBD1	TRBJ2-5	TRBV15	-	TGTGCCACCAGCAGAAACACCGGGACAGCAGAGACCCAGTACTTC	CATSRNTGTAETQYF
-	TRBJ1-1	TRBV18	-	TGTGCCAGCTCACCGTCGGGGAACACTGAAGCTTTCTTT	CASSPSGNTEAFF
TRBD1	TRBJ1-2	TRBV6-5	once	TGTGCCAGCAGGTTTTTGACAGGGTGGGACGGCTACACCTTC	CASRFLTGWDGYTF
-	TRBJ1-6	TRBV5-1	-	TGCGCCAGCAGCTTGGATGCAGGGGATTCACCCCTCCACTTT	CASSLDAGDSPLHF